Reported below is one T cell receptor beta chain. Its antigen is unidentified. The sample originates from a study of blood T cells in healthy people across ages. Study results and caveats: Changes in expanded clonotypes were possibly confounded, as the CMV status of donors was unknown.

The use of a sample-barcoded 5' primer and a J-beta primer mix characterized a second PCR of about 7 to 12 cycles. Template switching added a 12-random-nucleotide identifier to every cDNA molecule. MiXCR, run by TCRdb on the 5' RACE reads, gives a single entry per CDR3 protein. Here the sample spans around 1,600,000 distinct CDR3 sequences, approximately 43% being singletons. Donation came from healthy Caucasian individuals in Russia who were aged roughly 6 to 95. At least 7 million PBMCs were isolated per sample. The sample comprised blood. The sequence derives from a woman aged 18-29 years in good health.

CDR3 region: CASSHIATDTQYF. The CDR3 DNA follows: TGTGCCAGCAGCCACATCGCCACAGATACGCAGTATTTT. This chain links TRBV7-2 with TRBJ2-3; D unclear. CDR3 length: 13 residues. The V gene lost 5 bases and the J gene lost 2 bases, with 8 bases spanning the gap. Germline V lookup: CDR1 SGHTA, CDR2 FQGNSA.